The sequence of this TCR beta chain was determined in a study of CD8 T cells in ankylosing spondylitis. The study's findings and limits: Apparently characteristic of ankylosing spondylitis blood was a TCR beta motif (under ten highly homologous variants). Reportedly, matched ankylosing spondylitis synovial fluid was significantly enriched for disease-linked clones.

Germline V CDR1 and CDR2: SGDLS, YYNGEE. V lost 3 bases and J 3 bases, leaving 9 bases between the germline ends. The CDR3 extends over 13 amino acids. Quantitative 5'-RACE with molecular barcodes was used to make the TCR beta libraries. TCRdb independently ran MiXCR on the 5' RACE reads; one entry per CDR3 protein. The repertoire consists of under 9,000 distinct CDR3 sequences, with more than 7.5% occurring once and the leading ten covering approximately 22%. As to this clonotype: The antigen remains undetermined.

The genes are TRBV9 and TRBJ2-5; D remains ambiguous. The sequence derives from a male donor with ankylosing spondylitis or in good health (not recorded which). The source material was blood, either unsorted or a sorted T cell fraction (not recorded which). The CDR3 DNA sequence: TGTGCCAGCAGCGCGGATCCAGAAGAGACCCAGTACTTC. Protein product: CASSADPEETQYF.